This TCR beta chain came from a study of human T cells and chemical hapten exposure. Study-wide context: Upper-back patch tests with 0.01% DPC were read at 6 days.

TCRdb independently ran MiXCR on the RACE reads; one entry per CDR3 protein. The table lists around 160,000 distinct CDR3 sequences, around 13% of them singletons. This clonotype has ten or more counts. No antigen is known for it. Germline CDR1 is SEHNR and CDR2 is FQNEAQ (reference sequence). With 3 bases clipped from V and 8 bases from J, the junction kept 3 bases outside the gene matches. The CDR3 is 13 amino acids. As for time point: patch test 1, 2 weeks after DPC sensitization. Treatment noted: therapeutic diphenylcyclopropenone sensitization with weekly scalp DPC. Overall study findings and caveats: The number of TCRs over 1 in 1000 frequency stayed unchanged after DPC. Patch test score showed a positive correlation with PT1 expanded TCR counts.

The sequence came from a woman in her 30s with alopecia areata. Some clones in this sample may be carry-over from other donors' samples. The J gene is TRBJ1-2, the V gene TRBV7-9, with TRBD1 matching over 10 bases. The input for sequencing was whole blood, taken in connection with sensitization to the hapten diphenylcyclopropenone (DPC). Here the CDR3 DNA reads TGTGCCAGCAGCTTCGACAGGGGGCTCGGCTACACCTTC. Encoded protein: CASSFDRGLGYTF. Looking up the rest from reference TRBV7-9 and TRBJ1-2 gives the full variable domain: DTGVSQNPRHKITKRGQNVTFRCDPISEHNRLYWYRQTLGQGPEFLTYFQNEAQLEKSRLLSDRFSAERPKGSFSTLEIQRTEQGDSAMYLCASSFDRGLGYTFGSGTRLTVV.